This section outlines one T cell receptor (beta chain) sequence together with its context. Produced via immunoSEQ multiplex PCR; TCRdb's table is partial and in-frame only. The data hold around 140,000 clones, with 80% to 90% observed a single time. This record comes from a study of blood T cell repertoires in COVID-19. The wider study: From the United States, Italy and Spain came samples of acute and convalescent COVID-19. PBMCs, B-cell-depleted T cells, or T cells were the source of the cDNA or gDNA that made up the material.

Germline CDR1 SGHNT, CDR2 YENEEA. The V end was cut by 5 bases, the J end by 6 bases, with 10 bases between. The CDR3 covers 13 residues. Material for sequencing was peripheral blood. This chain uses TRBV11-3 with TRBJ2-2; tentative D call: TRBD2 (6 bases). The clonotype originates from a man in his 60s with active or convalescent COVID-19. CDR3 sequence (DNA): TGTGCCAGCAGCCTGAGGAGGGCCGGGGAGCTGTTTTTT. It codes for CASSLRRAGELFF.